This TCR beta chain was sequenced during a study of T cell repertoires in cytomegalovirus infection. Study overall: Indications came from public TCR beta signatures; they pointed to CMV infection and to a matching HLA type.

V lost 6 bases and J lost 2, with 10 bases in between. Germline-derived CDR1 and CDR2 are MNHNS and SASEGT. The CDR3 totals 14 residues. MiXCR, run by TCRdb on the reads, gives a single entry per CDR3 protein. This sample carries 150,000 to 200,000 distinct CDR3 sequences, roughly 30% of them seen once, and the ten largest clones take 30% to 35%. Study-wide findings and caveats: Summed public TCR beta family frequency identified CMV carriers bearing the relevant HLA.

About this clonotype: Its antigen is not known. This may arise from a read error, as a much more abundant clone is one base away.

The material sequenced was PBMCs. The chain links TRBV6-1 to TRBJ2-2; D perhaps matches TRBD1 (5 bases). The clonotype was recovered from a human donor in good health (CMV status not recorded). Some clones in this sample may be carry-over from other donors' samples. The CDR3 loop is CASRRQLNTGELFF. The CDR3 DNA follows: TGTGCCAGCAGGCGACAGCTTAACACCGGGGAGCTGTTTTTT.